The T cell receptor (beta chain) under discussion was sequenced for a study of blood T cell repertoires in COVID-19. Study-level background: Samples of COVID-19 (acute and convalescent) were obtained from the United States, Italy and Spain.

J was trimmed by 13 bases and V by 2 bases; bases with no gene match: 8. The germline gives CDR1 SGHRS, CDR2 YFSETQ. The CDR3 runs 14 residues. Sequencing was performed with immunoSEQ multiplex PCR; in TCRdb, only in-frame clones are kept and a portion is missing. Among more than 110,000 clones listed, approximately 80% were seen once. This sequence was found in a human donor in a cohort sampled during active COVID-19. The sequenced sample was peripheral blood. V gene TRBV5-1 combines with J gene TRBJ2-6, with 8 nucleotides matching TRBD1. The CDR3 sequence: CASSLGTGEGVLTF. In DNA, the CDR3 is TGCGCCAGCAGCTTAGGGACAGGCGAAGGGGTCCTGACTTTC.